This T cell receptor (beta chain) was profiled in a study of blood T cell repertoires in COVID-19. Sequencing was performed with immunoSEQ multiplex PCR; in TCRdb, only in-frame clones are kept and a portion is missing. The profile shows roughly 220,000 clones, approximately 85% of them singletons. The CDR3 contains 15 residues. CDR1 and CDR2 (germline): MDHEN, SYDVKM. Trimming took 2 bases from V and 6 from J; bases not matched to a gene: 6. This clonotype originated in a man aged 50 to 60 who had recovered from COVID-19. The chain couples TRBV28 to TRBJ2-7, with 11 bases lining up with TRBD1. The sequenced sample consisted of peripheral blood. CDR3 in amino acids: CASSLGTGGRGEQYF. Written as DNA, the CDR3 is TGTGCCAGCAGTTTAGGGACAGGGGGTCGTGGCGAGCAGTACTTC.